The clone carrying this TCR beta chain was counted ten times or more. Preparation of the TCRbeta library was carried out with unique molecular identifiers. MiXCR, applied by TCRdb to the PCR reads, yields one record per CDR3 protein. The sample contains about 160,000 distinct CDR3 sequences, more than 9.5% of which appear only once. This record belongs to a study of T-cell reconstitution after alpha-beta-depleted transplantation in children. The source was PBMCs, collected before TCRalphabeta/CD19-depleted stem cell transplant. The TCR was taken from a boy younger than 10 with acute myeloid leukemia, due to receive a stem cell transplant.

The CDR3 DNA follows: TGCGCCAGCAGCTGGGGCGCGGAGGGGACTGGAAACACCATATATTTT. Encoded protein: CASSWGAEGTGNTIYF. The chain is built from TRBV5-1 and TRBJ1-3; D is possibly TRBD1 (5 bases). CDR1 is SGHRS, CDR2 YFSETQ, per germline. The CDR3 is 16 amino acids. Trimming took off 3 bases at V and 2 bases at J, with 15 bases between the two ends. Looking up the rest from reference TRBV5-1 and TRBJ1-3 gives the full variable domain: KAGVTQTPRYLIKTRGQQVTLSCSPISGHRSVSWYQQTPGQGLQFLFEYFSETQRNKGNFPGRFSGRQFSNSRSEMNVSTLELGDSALYLCASSWGAEGTGNTIYFGEGSWLTVV.